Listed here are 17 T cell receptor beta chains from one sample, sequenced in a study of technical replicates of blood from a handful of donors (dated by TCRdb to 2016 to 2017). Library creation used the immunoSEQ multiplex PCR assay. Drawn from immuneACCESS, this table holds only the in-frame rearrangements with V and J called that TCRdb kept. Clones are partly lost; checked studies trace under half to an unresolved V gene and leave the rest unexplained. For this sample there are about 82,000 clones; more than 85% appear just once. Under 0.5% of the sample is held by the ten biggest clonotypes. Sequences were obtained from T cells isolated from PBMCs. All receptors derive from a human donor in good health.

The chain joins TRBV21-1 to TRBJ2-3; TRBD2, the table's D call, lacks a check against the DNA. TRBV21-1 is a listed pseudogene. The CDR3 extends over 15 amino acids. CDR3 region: CASTLGLPSTDTQYF. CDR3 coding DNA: TGTGCCAGCACCCTGGGACTTCCTAGCACAGATACGCAGTATTTT.

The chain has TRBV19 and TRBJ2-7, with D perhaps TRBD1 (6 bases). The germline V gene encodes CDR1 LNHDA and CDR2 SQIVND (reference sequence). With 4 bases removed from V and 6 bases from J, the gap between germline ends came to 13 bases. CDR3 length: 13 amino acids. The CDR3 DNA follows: TGTGCCAGTAGTACCGAAACAGGGACCGAGCAGTACTTC. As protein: CASSTETGTEQYF.

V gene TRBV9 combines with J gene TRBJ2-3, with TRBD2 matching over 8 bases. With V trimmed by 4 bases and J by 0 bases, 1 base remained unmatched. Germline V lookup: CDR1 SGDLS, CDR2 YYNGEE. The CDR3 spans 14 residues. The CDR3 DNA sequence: TGTGCCAGCAGCCCTAGCGGGAGCACAGATACGCAGTATTTT. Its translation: CASSPSGSTDTQYF.

This chain's CDR3 is CASSQTYGLGFSYEQYF. CDR3 DNA sequence: TGTGCCAGCAGCCAGACATATGGACTAGGCTTCTCCTACGAGCAGTACTTC. The chain carries TRBV4-2 and TRBJ2-7; 7 bases align to TRBD2. CDR3 length: 17 residues. Germline values: CDR1 LGHNA, CDR2 YNFKEQ. V shed 3 bases and J 0 bases; nucleotides not matched to a gene: 11.

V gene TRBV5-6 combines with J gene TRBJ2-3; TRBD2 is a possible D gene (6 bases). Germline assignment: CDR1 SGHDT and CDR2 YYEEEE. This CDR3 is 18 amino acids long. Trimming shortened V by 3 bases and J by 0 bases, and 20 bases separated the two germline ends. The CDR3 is CASSYVRPSDMSTDTQYF. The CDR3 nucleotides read TGTGCCAGCAGCTACGTTCGCCCTAGCGACATGAGCACAGATACGCAGTATTTT.

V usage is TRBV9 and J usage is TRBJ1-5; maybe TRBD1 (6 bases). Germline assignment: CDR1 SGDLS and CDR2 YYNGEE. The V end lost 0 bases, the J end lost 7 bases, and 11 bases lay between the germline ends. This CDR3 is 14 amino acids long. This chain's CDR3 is CASSVGGGRQPQHF. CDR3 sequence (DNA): TGTGCCAGCAGCGTAGGAGGGGGACGGCAGCCCCAGCATTTT.

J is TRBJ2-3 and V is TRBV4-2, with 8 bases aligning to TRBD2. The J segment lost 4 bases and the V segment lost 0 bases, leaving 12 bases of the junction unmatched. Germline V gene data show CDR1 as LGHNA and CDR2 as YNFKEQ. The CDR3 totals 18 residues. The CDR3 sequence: CASSQDLSSGGPSDTQYF. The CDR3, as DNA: TGTGCCAGCAGCCAAGATCTCTCCTCGGGAGGGCCGTCAGATACGCAGTATTTT.

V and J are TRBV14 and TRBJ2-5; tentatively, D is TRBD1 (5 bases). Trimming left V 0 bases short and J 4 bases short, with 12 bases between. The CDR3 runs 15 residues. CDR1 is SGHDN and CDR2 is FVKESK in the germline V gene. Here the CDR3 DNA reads TGTGCCAGCAGCCAAGATTGGAAAGGGGTAGAGACCCAGTACTTC. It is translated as CASSQDWKGVETQYF.

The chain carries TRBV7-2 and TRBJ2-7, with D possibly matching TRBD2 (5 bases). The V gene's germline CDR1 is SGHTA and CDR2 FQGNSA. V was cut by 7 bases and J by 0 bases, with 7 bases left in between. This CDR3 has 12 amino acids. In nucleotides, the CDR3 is TGTGCCAGCAACGCGGGCTCCTACGAGCAGTACTTC. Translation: CASNAGSYEQYF. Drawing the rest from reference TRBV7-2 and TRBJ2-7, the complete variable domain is GAGVSQSPSNKVTEKGKDVELRCDPISGHTALYWYRQSLGQGLEFLIYFQGNSAPDKSGLPSDRFSAERTGGSVSTLTIQRTQQEDSAVYLCASNAGSYEQYFGPGTRLTVT.

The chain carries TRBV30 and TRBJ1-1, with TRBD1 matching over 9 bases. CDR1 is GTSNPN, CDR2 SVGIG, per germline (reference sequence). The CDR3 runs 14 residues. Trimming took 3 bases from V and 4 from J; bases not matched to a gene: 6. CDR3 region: CAWSKGTGFTEAFF. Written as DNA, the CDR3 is TGTGCCTGGAGCAAAGGGACAGGGTTCACTGAAGCTTTCTTT. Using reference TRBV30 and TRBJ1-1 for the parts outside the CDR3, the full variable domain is SQTIHQWPATLVQPVGSPLSLECTVEGTSNPNLYWYRQAAGRGLQLLFYSVGIGQISSEVPQNLSASRPQDRQFILSSKKLLLSDSGFYLCAWSKGTGFTEAFFGQGTRLTVV.

The CDR3 loop is CASSLKLGGRSSYEQYF. CDR3 nucleotide sequence: TGTGCCAGCAGCTTAAAGTTAGGGGGTAGGAGCTCCTACGAGCAGTACTTC. The V and J genes are TRBV11-2 and TRBJ2-7, with a weak D call TRBD1 (6 bases). CDR3 length: 17 amino acids. Germline V CDR1 and CDR2: SGHAT, FQNNGV. V lost 2 bases and J lost 0, with 17 bases in between. The variable domain in full, with the rest retrieved from reference TRBV11-2 and TRBJ2-7, is EAGVAQSPRYKIIEKRQSVAFWCNPISGHATLYWYQQILGQGPKLLIQFQNNGVVDDSQLPKDRFSAERLKGVDSTLKIQPAKLEDSAVYLCASSLKLGGRSSYEQYFGPGTRLTVT.

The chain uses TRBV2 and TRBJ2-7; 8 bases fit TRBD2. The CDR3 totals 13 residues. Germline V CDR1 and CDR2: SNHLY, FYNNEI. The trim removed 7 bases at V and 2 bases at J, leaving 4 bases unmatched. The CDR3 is CASKTSDAYEQYF. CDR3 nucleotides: TGTGCCAGCAAGACTAGCGACGCCTACGAGCAGTACTTC.

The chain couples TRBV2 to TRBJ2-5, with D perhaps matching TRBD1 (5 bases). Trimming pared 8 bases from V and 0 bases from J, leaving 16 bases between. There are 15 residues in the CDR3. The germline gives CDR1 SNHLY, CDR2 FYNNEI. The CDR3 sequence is CASLGVSADQETQYF. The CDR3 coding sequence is TGTGCCAGCTTAGGGGTATCGGCGGACCAAGAGACCCAGTACTTC.

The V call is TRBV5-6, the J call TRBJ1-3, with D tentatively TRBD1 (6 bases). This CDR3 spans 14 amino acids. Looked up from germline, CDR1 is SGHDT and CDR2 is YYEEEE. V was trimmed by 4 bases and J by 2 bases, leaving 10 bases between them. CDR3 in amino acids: CASSKRTAGNTIYF. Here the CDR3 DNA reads TGTGCCAGCAGCAAACGGACAGCTGGAAACACCATATATTTT.

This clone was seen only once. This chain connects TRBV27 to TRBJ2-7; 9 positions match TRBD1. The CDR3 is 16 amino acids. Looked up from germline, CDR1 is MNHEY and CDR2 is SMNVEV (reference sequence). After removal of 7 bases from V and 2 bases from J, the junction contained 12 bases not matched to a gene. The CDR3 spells CASTERGTGITYEQYF. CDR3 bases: TGTGCCAGCACGGAAAGGGGGACAGGGATTACCTACGAGCAGTACTTC.

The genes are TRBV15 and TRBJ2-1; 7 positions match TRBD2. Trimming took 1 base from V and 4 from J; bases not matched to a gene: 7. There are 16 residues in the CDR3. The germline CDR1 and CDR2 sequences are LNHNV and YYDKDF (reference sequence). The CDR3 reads CATSRVTLAAYNEQFF. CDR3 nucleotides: TGTGCCACCAGCAGAGTCACCCTAGCGGCTTACAATGAGCAGTTCTTC.

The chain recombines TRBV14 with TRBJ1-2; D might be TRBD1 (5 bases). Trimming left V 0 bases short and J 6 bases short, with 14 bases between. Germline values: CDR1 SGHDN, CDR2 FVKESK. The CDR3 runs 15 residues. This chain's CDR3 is CASSQEMMAGHGYTF. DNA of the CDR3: TGTGCCAGCAGCCAAGAGATGATGGCAGGGCATGGCTACACCTTC.